This TCR beta chain comes out of a study of blood T cells in healthy people across ages. The use of a sample-barcoded 5' primer and a J-beta primer mix characterized a second PCR of roughly 6 to 11 cycles. A single record per CDR3 protein comes from TCRdb applying MiXCR to the 5' RACE reads. The table shows 720,000 or so distinct CDR3 sequences, with 35% to 50% occurring only once. The V gene lost 0 bases and the J gene lost 0 bases, with 6 bases spanning the gap. Germline V gene lookup returns CDR1 SGDLS and CDR2 YYNGEE. The CDR3 covers 14 residues. The sequenced sample consisted of blood. The sequence came from a man older than 75 in good health. The chain employs TRBV9 and TRBJ1-1; no definite D call. CDR3 residues: CASSVASVNTEAFF. For the CDR3, the DNA is TGTGCCAGCAGCGTAGCCAGCGTGAACACTGAAGCTTTCTTT.